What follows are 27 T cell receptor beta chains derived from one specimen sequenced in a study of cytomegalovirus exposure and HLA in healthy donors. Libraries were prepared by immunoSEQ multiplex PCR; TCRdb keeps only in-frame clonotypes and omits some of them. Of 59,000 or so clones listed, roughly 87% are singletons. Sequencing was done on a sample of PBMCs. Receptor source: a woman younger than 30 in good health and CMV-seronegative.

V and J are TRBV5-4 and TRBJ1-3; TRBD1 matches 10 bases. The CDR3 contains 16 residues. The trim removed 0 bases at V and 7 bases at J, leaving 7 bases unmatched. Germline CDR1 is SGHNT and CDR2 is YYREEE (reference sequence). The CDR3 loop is CASSLGGQGRRNTIYF. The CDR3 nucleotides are TGTGCCAGCAGCTTGGGGGGACAGGGGCGGAGGAACACCATATATTTT.

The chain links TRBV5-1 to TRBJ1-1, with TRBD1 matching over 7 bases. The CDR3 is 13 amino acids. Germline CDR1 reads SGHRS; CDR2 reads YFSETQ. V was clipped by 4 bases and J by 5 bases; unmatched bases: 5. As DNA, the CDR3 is TGCGCCAGCAGCACAACAGGGGAGACTGAAGCTTTCTTT. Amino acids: CASSTTGETEAFF.

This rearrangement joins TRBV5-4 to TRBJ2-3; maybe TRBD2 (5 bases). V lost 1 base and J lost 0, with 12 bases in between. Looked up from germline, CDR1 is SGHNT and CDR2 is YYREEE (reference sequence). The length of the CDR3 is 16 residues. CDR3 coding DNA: TGTGCCAGCAGCTTGTCGCGGGTTATGAGCACAGATACGCAGTATTTT. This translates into CASSLSRVMSTDTQYF.

The CDR3 region is CASSARGGPNEQFF. CDR3 nucleotides: TGTGCCAGCAGTGCCCGGGGGGGCCCAAATGAGCAGTTCTTC. V and J are TRBV2 and TRBJ2-1; 8 bases are shared with TRBD2. The CDR3 spans 14 residues. V gave up 4 bases and J gave up 7 bases; unmatched junction bases: 6. Germline CDR1 SNHLY, CDR2 FYNNEI.

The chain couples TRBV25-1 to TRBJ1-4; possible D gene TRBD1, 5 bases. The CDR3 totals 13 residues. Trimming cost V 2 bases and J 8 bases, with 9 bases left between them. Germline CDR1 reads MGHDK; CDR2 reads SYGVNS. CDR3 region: CASSERGDEKLFF. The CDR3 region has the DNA TGTGCCAGCAGTGAAAGGGGTGACGAAAAACTGTTTTTT.

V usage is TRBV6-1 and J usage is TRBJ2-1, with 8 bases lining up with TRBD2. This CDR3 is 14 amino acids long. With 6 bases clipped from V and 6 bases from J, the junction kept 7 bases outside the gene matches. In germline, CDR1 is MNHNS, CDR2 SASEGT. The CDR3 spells CASRASGSSNEQFF. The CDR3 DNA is TGTGCCAGCAGGGCCAGCGGGAGTTCCAATGAGCAGTTCTTC.

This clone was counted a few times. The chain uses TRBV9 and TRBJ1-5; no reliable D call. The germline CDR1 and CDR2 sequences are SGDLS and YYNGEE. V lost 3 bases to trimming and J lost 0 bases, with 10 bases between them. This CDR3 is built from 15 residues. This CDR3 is CASSAEAYSNQPQHF. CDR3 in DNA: TGTGCCAGCAGCGCCGAGGCTTATAGCAATCAGCCCCAGCATTTT.

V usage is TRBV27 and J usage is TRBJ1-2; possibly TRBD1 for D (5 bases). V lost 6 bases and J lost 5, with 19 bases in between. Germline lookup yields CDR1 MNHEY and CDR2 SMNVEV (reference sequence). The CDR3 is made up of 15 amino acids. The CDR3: CASRGWGGLGYGYTF. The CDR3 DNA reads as TGTGCCAGCAGGGGTTGGGGGGGGTTGGGGTATGGCTACACCTTC.

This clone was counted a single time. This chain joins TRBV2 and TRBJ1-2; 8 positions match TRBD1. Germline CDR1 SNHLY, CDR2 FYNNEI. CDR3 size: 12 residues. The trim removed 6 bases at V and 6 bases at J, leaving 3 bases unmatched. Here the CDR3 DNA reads TGTGCCAGCAGCCCACAGGGGGATGGCTACACCTTC. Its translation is CASSPQGDGYTF.

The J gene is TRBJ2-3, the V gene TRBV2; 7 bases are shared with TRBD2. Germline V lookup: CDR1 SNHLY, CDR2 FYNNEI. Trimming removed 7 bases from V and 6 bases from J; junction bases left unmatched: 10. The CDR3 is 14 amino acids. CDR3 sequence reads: CASIPTAGWDTQYF. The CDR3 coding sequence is TGTGCCAGCATTCCGACAGCGGGGTGGGATACGCAGTATTTT.

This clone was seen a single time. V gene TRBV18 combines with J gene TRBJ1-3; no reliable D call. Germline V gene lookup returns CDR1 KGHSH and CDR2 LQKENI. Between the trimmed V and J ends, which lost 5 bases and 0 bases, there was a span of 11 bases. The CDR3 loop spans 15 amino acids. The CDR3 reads CASSEDILSGNTIYF. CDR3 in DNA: TGTGCCAGCTCAGAAGACATCCTCTCTGGAAACACCATATATTTT. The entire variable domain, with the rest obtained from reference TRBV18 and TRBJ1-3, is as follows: NAGVMQNPRHLVRRRGQEARLRCSPMKGHSHVYWYRQLPEEGLKFMVYLQKENIIDESGMPKERFSAEFPKEGPSILRIQQVVRGDSAAYFCASSEDILSGNTIYFGEGSWLTVV.

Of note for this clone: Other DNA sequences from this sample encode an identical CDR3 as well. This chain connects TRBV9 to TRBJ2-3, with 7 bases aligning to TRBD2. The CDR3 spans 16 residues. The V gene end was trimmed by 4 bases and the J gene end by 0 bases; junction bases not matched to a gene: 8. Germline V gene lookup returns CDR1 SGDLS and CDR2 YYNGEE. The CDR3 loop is CASSPHGGTSTDTQYF. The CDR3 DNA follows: TGTGCCAGCAGCCCTCACGGGGGGACTAGCACAGATACGCAGTATTTT.

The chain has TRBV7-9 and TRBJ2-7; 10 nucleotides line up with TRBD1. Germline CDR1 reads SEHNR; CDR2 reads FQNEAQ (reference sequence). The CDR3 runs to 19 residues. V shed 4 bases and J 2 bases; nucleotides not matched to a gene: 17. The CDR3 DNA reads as TGTGCCAGCAGCTCGCCGGGACAGGGGCAAGGATCGCCCCCCTACGAGCAGTACTTC. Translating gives CASSSPGQGQGSPPYEQYF. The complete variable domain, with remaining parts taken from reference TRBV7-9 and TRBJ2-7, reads DTGVSQNPRHKITKRGQNVTFRCDPISEHNRLYWYRQTLGQGPEFLTYFQNEAQLEKSRLLSDRFSAERPKGSFSTLEIQRTEQGDSAMYLCASSSPGQGQGSPPYEQYFGPGTRLTVT.

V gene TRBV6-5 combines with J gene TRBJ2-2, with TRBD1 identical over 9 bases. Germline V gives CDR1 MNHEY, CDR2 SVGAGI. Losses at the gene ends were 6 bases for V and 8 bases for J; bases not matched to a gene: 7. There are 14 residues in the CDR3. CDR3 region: CASRLGQGRGELFF. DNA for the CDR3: TGTGCCAGCAGACTAGGACAGGGGAGGGGGGAGCTGTTTTTT.

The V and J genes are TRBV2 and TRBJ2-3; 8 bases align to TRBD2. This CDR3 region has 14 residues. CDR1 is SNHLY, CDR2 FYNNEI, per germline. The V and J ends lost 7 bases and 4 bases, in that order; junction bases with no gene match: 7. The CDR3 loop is CASNLAGRPDTQYF. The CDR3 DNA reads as TGTGCCAGCAATTTAGCGGGGAGGCCAGATACGCAGTATTTT.

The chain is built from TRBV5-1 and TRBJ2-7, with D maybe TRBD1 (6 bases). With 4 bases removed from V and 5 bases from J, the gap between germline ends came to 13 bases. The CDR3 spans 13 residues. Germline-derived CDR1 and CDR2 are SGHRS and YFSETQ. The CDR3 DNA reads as TGCGCCAGCAGCGCTGGTCACAGGGACGAGCAGTACTTC. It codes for CASSAGHRDEQYF.

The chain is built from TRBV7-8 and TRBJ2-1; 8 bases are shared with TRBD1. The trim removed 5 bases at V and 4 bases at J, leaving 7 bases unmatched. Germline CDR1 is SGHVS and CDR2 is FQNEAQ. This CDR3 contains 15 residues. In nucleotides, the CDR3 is TGTGCCAGCAGCGGCCGGTGGACAGGGTACAATGAGCAGTTCTTC. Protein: CASSGRWTGYNEQFF.

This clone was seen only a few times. This chain's CDR3 is CASGDFLSSYEQYF. The CDR3 DNA is TGCGCCAGCGGGGACTTCTTGAGCTCCTACGAGCAGTACTTC. The rearrangement uses TRBV10-1 and TRBJ2-7; D may be TRBD2 (6 bases). CDR1 WNHNN and CDR2 SYGVQD come from the germline V gene (reference sequence). The germline V and J ends were trimmed by 8 bases and 0 bases, with 14 bases remaining between them. CDR3 size: 14 residues.

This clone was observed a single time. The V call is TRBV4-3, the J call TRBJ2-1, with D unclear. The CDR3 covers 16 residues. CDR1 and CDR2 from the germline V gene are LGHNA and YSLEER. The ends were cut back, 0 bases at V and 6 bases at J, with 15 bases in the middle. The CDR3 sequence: CASSQDWAGRLNEQFF. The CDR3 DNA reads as TGCGCCAGCAGCCAAGATTGGGCAGGTCGGCTCAATGAGCAGTTCTTC.

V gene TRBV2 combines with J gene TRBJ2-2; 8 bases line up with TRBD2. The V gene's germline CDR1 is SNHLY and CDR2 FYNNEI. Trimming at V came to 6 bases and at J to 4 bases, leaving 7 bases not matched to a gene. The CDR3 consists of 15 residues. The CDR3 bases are TGTGCCAGCAGATCCCAGCGGGGGAGCACCGGGGAGCTGTTTTTT. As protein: CASRSQRGSTGELFF.

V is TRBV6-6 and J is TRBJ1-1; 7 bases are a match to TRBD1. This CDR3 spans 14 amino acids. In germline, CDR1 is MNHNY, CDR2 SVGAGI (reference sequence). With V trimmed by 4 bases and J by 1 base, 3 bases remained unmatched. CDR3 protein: CASSFRDRNTEAFF. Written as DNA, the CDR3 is TGTGCCAGCAGTTTCCGGGACAGGAACACTGAAGCTTTCTTT.

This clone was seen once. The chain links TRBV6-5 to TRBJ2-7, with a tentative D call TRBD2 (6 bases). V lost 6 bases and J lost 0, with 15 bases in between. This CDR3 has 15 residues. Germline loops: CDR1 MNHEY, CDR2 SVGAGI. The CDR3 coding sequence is TGTGCCAGCAGCACCGGGACTGCTGACTCCTACGAGCAGTACTTC. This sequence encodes CASSTGTADSYEQYF.

CDR3 protein: CASRFTPGTSGLYEQYF. DNA for the CDR3: TGTGCCAGCAGATTCACCCCCGGGACTAGCGGCCTCTACGAGCAGTACTTC. This chain joins TRBV5-8 and TRBJ2-7; 11 bases agree with TRBD2. The germline gives CDR1 SGHTS, CDR2 YDEGEE. This CDR3 has 17 residues. J was trimmed by 3 bases and V by 5 bases; bases with no gene match: 13.

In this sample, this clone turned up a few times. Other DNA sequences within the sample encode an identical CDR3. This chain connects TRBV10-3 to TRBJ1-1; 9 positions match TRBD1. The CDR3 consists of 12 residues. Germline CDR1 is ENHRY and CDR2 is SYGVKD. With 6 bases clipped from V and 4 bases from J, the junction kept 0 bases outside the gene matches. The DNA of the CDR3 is TGTGCCATCAGGACAGGGGGCACTGAAGCTTTCTTT. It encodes CAIRTGGTEAFF.

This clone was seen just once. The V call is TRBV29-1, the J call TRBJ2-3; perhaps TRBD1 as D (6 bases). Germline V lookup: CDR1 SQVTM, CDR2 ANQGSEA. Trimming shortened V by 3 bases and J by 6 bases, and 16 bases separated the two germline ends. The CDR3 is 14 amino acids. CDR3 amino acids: CSVEWDTLWDTQYF. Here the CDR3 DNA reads TGCAGCGTTGAGTGGGACACCTTGTGGGATACGCAGTATTTT.

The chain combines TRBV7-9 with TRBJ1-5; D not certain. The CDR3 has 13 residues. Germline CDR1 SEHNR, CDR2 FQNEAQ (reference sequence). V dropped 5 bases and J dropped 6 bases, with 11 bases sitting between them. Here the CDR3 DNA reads TGTGCCAGCAGCGCCGGGTCTGGTCAGCCCCAGCATTTT. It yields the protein CASSAGSGQPQHF.

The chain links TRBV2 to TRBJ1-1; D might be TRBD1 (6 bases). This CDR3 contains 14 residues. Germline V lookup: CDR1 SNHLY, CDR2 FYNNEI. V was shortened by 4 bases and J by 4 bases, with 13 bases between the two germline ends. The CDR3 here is CASSGQGHSTEAFF. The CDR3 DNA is TGTGCCAGCAGTGGGCAGGGGCATAGCACTGAAGCTTTCTTT.